Sequencing of this T cell receptor (beta chain) was carried out in a study of shared clonotypes between healthy human individuals. Profiled with immunoSEQ multiplex PCR; TCRdb holds only in-frame clones, not every one. Of approximately 97,000 clones listed, 65% to 70% are singletons. V gave up 2 bases and J gave up 10 bases, with 11 bases separating them. The CDR3 length is 12 residues. CDR1 and CDR2 from the germline V gene are MDHEN and SYDVKM. The chain couples TRBV28 to TRBJ1-1; D not certain. The source of this sequence is a man aged 25-45 years in good health. Specimen: memory CD8+ T cells sorted from blood. Subset meaning: CD45RO+ cells pooled with CCR7-negative TemRA cells. The DNA of the CDR3 is TGTGCCAGCAGTTTAGATTCCGGTAGAGCTTTCTTT. Its translation is CASSLDSGRAFF. Supplemented by reference TRBV28 and TRBJ1-1, the full variable domain reads DVKVTQSSRYLVKRTGEKVFLECVQDMDHENMFWYRQDPGLGLRLIYFSYDVKMKEKGDIPEGYSVSREKKERFSLILESASTNQTSMYLCASSLDSGRAFFGQGTRLTVV.